These 7 T cell receptor beta chains share one sample of origin, sequenced in a study of beta chain features in type 1 diabetes. The isolated RNA, all of it, was reverse transcribed, so expressed TCRB transcripts were what got sequenced. TCRdb keeps only in-frame clones here, not all; method: immunoSEQ multiplex PCR. The data show approximately 250,000 clones, over 8.5% seen once. Source material: naive CD4+ T cells from blood. These receptors all come from a young woman in good health.

This clone appeared a few times. V is TRBV5-4 and J is TRBJ2-7; TRBD2 matches 7 bases. CDR3 length: 15 residues. J gave up 5 bases and V 0 bases, and 8 bases lay outside the gene matches. CDR1 SGHNT and CDR2 YYREEE come from the germline V gene (reference sequence). CDR3 sequence reads: CASSLEGLVIHEQYF. In DNA, the CDR3 is TGTGCCAGCAGCTTGGAAGGACTAGTAATACACGAGCAGTACTTC.

The chain is built from TRBV29-1 and TRBJ2-7, with D maybe TRBD2 (6 bases). This CDR3 is built from 14 residues. With 7 bases removed from V and 3 bases from J, the gap between germline ends came to 19 bases. The germline V gene encodes CDR1 SQVTM and CDR2 ANQGSEA. CDR3 coding DNA: TGCAGCGCCAGTCTCACGGGAGAGGTCTACGAGCAGTACTTC. Amino acids: CSASLTGEVYEQYF.

This clone was detected only a few times. The genes are TRBV5-5 and TRBJ2-1, with a possible D match to TRBD1 (6 bases). Germline V gene lookup returns CDR1 SGHKS and CDR2 YYEKEE (reference sequence). The V end was cut by 4 bases, the J end by 3 bases, with 11 bases between. This CDR3 has 14 amino acids. The CDR3 region has the DNA TGTGCCAGCAGCAACAGGGTCGGCTACAATGAGCAGTTCTTC. Amino acid sequence: CASSNRVGYNEQFF. The entire variable domain, with the rest obtained from reference TRBV5-5 and TRBJ2-1, is as follows: DAGVTQSPTHLIKTRGQQVTLRCSPISGHKSVSWYQQVLGQGPQFIFQYYEKEERGRGNFPDRFSARQFPNYSSELNVNALLLGDSALYLCASSNRVGYNEQFFGPGTRLTVL.

The V call is TRBV7-9, the J call TRBJ1-1; 7 bases line up with TRBD1. In germline, CDR1 is SEHNR, CDR2 FQNEAQ (reference sequence). CDR3 length: 16 residues. With V trimmed by 1 base and J by 1 base, 6 bases remained unmatched. The CDR3 coding sequence is TGTGCCAGCAGCTTAGGAGGGGGCCTAGGGAACACTGAAGCTTTCTTT. Protein sequence: CASSLGGGLGNTEAFF.

This clone was counted a few times. The chain recombines TRBV6-5 with TRBJ2-5; TRBD1 is a possible D gene (6 bases). The CDR3 extends over 13 amino acids. V shed 5 bases and J shed 5 bases, with 12 bases lying between them. Germline V CDR1 and CDR2: MNHEY, SVGAGI. Here the CDR3 reads CASSPGAGETQYF. The DNA for the CDR3 is TGTGCCAGCAGTCCAGGGGCTGGCGAGACCCAGTACTTC.

This clone was picked up a small number of times. The CDR3: CASSTPPSSTDEQFF. DNA of the CDR3: TGTGCCAGTAGTACTCCCCCGAGCTCCACCGATGAGCAGTTCTTC. The chain recombines TRBV19 with TRBJ2-1; no firm D call. This CDR3 spans 15 amino acids. Germline CDR1 and CDR2: LNHDA and SQIVND (reference sequence). Trimming left V 4 bases short and J 8 bases short, with 18 bases between.

The chain recombines TRBV10-3 with TRBJ2-3; D may be TRBD2 (6 bases). The V gene's germline CDR1 is ENHRY and CDR2 SYGVKD. This CDR3 spans 18 amino acids. The V and J ends lost 0 bases and 5 bases respectively, with 21 bases between them. The CDR3 here is CAISESIPRRHGGDTQYF. CDR3 coding DNA: TGTGCCATCAGTGAGTCGATTCCCCGGCGTCACGGGGGAGATACGCAGTATTTT.